Shown below are 24 T cell receptor beta chains from a single sample sequenced in a study of shared clonotypes between healthy human individuals. The assay was immunoSEQ multiplex PCR, and TCRdb's table has in-frame clones only and misses some. The sample shows some 2.4 million clones, approximately 94% of them seen only once. What was sequenced was naive CD4+ T cells from PBMCs. Noted subset: CD45RA+ positively selected. The receptors shown here come from a man aged 18 to 30 in good health. Some clones in this sample may be carry-over from other donors' samples.

The chain recombines TRBV5-1 with TRBJ1-1, with D perhaps matching TRBD1 (6 bases). The V and J ends lost 4 bases and 5 bases respectively, with 18 bases between them. The CDR3 runs to 15 residues. Germline V gives CDR1 SGHRS, CDR2 YFSETQ. The CDR3: CASSPGPGTSTEAFF. CDR3 bases: TGCGCCAGCAGCCCGGGCCCCGGGACATCGACTGAAGCTTTCTTT.

The CDR3 loop is CASSQLAGSWEQYF. In DNA form, the CDR3 reads TGCGCCAGCAGCCAACTAGCGGGATCGTGGGAGCAGTACTTC. The rearrangement joins TRBV5-1 to TRBJ2-7; 10 bases fit TRBD2. V dropped 4 bases and J dropped 7; count of bases not matched to a gene: 8. Germline V lookup: CDR1 SGHRS, CDR2 YFSETQ. This CDR3 comprises 14 residues.

The chain is built from TRBV28 and TRBJ2-7; 9 bases fit TRBD2. In germline, CDR1 is MDHEN, CDR2 SYDVKM. Losses at the gene ends were 6 bases for V and 4 bases for J; bases not matched to a gene: 13. The CDR3 totals 16 residues. The CDR3, as DNA: TGTGCCAGCAGCCCGAGGGGTAGCGGGAGTAGTTACGAGCAGTACTTC. Protein product: CASSPRGSGSSYEQYF.

The chain uses TRBV6-5 and TRBJ1-2, with a weak D call TRBD1 (5 bases). The germline gives CDR1 MNHEY, CDR2 SVGAGI. The CDR3 consists of 15 residues. V was trimmed by 4 bases and J by 2 bases, leaving 14 bases between them. The CDR3 bases are TGTGCCAGCAGTTTCACCCTATGGGGGAACTATGGCTACACCTTC. Translation: CASSFTLWGNYGYTF.

V gene TRBV5-1 combines with J gene TRBJ2-3; D is uncertain. The CDR3 is 17 residues long. V lost 4 bases and J lost 3, with 21 bases in between. From germline, CDR1 is SGHRS and CDR2 YFSETQ. The CDR3 region is CASSPDPARSGTDTQYF. DNA of the CDR3: TGCGCCAGCAGCCCGGATCCTGCTCGATCTGGGACAGATACGCAGTATTTT.

This clone has a handful of counts. The chain links TRBV9 to TRBJ2-5; maybe TRBD1 (5 bases). The germline V and J ends were trimmed by 2 bases and 0 bases, with 17 bases remaining between them. This CDR3 region has 17 residues. The V gene's germline CDR1 is SGDLS and CDR2 YYNGEE. In DNA form, the CDR3 reads TGTGCCAGCAGCGTGGGCCCTCTCCGACAGTACCAAGAGACCCAGTACTTC. Translated, it gives CASSVGPLRQYQETQYF.

Points on this clone: Other DNA sequences in this sample translate to the same CDR3. The chain combines TRBV7-3 with TRBJ1-3, with D possibly TRBD1 on 6 matching bases. Germline loops: CDR1 SGHTA, CDR2 FQGTGA. The V and J ends lost 0 bases and 3 bases respectively, with 9 bases between them. CDR3 size: 15 residues. The CDR3 nucleotides are TGTGCCAGCAGCTTAACTGGGGGCAGTGGAAACACCATATATTTT. Encoded protein: CASSLTGGSGNTIYF.

This chain connects TRBV9 to TRBJ1-1; TRBD1 is a possible D gene (6 bases). Germline V gene data show CDR1 as SGDLS and CDR2 as YYNGEE. This CDR3 has 13 amino acids. Trimming removed 1 base at V and 10 bases at J, with 14 bases between. The CDR3 reads CASSVMGQGIAFF. The DNA for the CDR3 is TGTGCCAGCAGCGTAATGGGGCAGGGGATAGCTTTCTTT. The full variable domain, in which reference TRBV9 and TRBJ1-1 provide the parts outside the CDR3, is DSGVTQTPKHLITATGQRVTLRCSPRSGDLSVYWYQQSLDQGLQFLIQYYNGEERAKGNILERFSAQQFPDLHSELNLSSLELGDSALYFCASSVMGQGIAFFGQGTRLTVV.

V is TRBV28 and J is TRBJ2-7, with D uncertain. From germline, CDR1 is MDHEN and CDR2 SYDVKM. Trimming stripped 6 bases from V and 1 base from J, with 22 bases between. The CDR3 has 17 amino acids. This CDR3 is CASSSYTGPFPSYEQYF. CDR3 in DNA: TGTGCCAGCAGCTCCTACACCGGCCCCTTCCCTTCCTACGAGCAGTACTTC.

The J gene is TRBJ2-5, the V gene TRBV5-4, with a tentative D call TRBD1 (5 bases). The J call is doubtful: the DNA matches TRBJ2-7 better. The CDR3 has 12 residues. The germline V gene encodes CDR1 SGHNT and CDR2 YYREEE (reference sequence). CDR3 sequence: CASSRDSYEQYF. The CDR3 DNA is TGTGCCAGCAGCCGCGACAGTTACGAGCAGTACTTC.

This chain uses TRBV18 with TRBJ2-3, with TRBD2 matching over 11 bases. The CDR3 length is 17 residues. V shed 6 bases and J 1 base; nucleotides not matched to a gene: 9. Per germline, CDR1 KGHSH and CDR2 LQKENI. This CDR3 reads CASSPQLAGVGTDTQYF. For the CDR3, the DNA is TGTGCCAGCTCGCCCCAACTAGCGGGAGTGGGCACAGATACGCAGTATTTT.

The CDR3 DNA sequence: TGTGCCTGGAGTGGGAGGGGGGTCGGCACAGATACGCAGTATTTT. It encodes CAWSGRGVGTDTQYF. The rearrangement uses TRBV30 and TRBJ2-3; D may correspond to TRBD1 or TRBD2 (6 bases each). Germline values: CDR1 GTSNPN, CDR2 SVGIG (reference sequence). V lost 1 base and J lost 1, with 12 bases in between. This CDR3 region has 15 residues.

J is TRBJ2-7 and V is TRBV28, with 8 bases lining up with TRBD2. Germline V gene data show CDR1 as MDHEN and CDR2 as SYDVKM. J lost 3 bases, V lost 6 bases, and 19 bases had no gene match. This CDR3 spans 18 amino acids. The CDR3 reads CASSPDRGKGLGNYEQYF. CDR3 DNA: TGTGCCAGCAGCCCGGACCGGGGGAAGGGACTAGGTAACTACGAGCAGTACTTC. Full variable domain (remainder filled in from reference TRBV28 and TRBJ2-7): DVKVTQSSRYLVKRTGEKVFLECVQDMDHENMFWYRQDPGLGLRLIYFSYDVKMKEKGDIPEGYSVSREKKERFSLILESASTNQTSMYLCASSPDRGKGLGNYEQYFGPGTRLTVT.

The V call is TRBV5-4, the J call TRBJ1-4; D unresolved. With 2 bases removed from V and 7 bases from J, the gap between germline ends came to 12 bases. Per germline, CDR1 SGHNT and CDR2 YYREEE (reference sequence). The CDR3 has 14 residues. The CDR3 loop reads CASSLEGSGEKLFF. The CDR3 region has the DNA TGTGCCAGCAGCTTAGAAGGGAGCGGTGAAAAACTGTTTTTT.

V gene TRBV10-3 combines with J gene TRBJ1-2; D not certain. V was pared by 2 bases and J by 7 bases, with 14 bases between. Germline V gives CDR1 ENHRY, CDR2 SYGVKD. This CDR3 comprises 14 residues. The CDR3 DNA reads TGTGCCATCAGTGAGAGGGTATCGACTACTGGCTACACCTTC. This translates into CAISERVSTTGYTF.

V usage is TRBV29-1 and J usage is TRBJ2-7, with 12 bases that match TRBD1. Germline V lookup: CDR1 SQVTM, CDR2 ANQGSEA. With V trimmed by 2 bases and J by 9 bases, 5 bases remained unmatched. The length of the CDR3 is 13 residues. The CDR3, as DNA: TGCAGCGTTGAAAGGGACAGGGGGCGAGGGCAGTACTTC. Translated, it gives CSVERDRGRGQYF.

Note on this clone: The sample holds other DNA sequences that translate to the same CDR3. The chain employs TRBV9 and TRBJ2-1; weak D call: TRBD2 (6 bases). This CDR3 comprises 15 residues. V was pared by 2 bases and J by 5 bases, with 14 bases between. CDR1 and CDR2 (germline): SGDLS, YYNGEE. In DNA, the CDR3 is TGTGCCAGCAGCGTTGGGGGGACTTTGAACAATGAGCAGTTCTTC. This gives the protein CASSVGGTLNNEQFF.

The rearrangement uses TRBV5-1 and TRBJ1-5; D remains ambiguous. The CDR3 has 15 amino acids. The V gene lost 0 bases and the J gene lost 5 bases, with 12 bases spanning the gap. Germline V gives CDR1 SGHRS, CDR2 YFSETQ. The CDR3 loop is CASSLEAGSYQPQHF. DNA of the CDR3: TGCGCCAGCAGCTTGGAAGCAGGTTCTTATCAGCCCCAGCATTTT.

V usage is TRBV28 and J usage is TRBJ2-3; the match to TRBD1 covers 8 bases. CDR1 and CDR2 from the germline V gene are MDHEN and SYDVKM. With V trimmed by 2 bases and J by 6 bases, 7 bases remained unmatched. CDR3 size: 15 residues. CDR3 in DNA: TGTGCCAGCAGTTTAGGGACAGGAGTCTCGGATACGCAGTATTTT. This encodes CASSLGTGVSDTQYF.

This chain joins TRBV7-3 and TRBJ2-1; tentative D call: TRBD1 (5 bases). CDR3 length equals 15 residues. The ends were cut back, 2 bases at V and 3 bases at J, with 11 bases in the middle. Germline V gives CDR1 SGHTA, CDR2 FQGTGA. The CDR3 region is CASSLRQTLYNEQFF. CDR3 bases: TGTGCCAGCAGCTTACGACAGACACTCTACAATGAGCAGTTCTTC. The full variable domain, its missing parts supplied by reference TRBV7-3 and TRBJ2-1, is GAGVSQTPSNKVTEKGKYVELRCDPISGHTALYWYRQSLGQGPEFLIYFQGTGAADDSGLPNDRFFAVRPEGSVSTLKIQRTERGDSAVYLCASSLRQTLYNEQFFGPGTRLTVL.

This chain links TRBV27 with TRBJ1-4; TRBD1 might be the D (5 bases). Germline-derived CDR1 and CDR2 are MNHEY and SMNVEV (reference sequence). This CDR3 comprises 14 residues. Trimming shortened V by 9 bases and J by 6 bases, and 17 bases separated the two germline ends. DNA of the CDR3: TGTGCCAGTAAGGGGTGGGGGAGGGATGAAAAACTGTTTTTT. It is translated as CASKGWGRDEKLFF.

The chain couples TRBV6-5 to TRBJ1-2, with 8 bases that match TRBD1. The CDR3 loop spans 15 amino acids. J was trimmed by 6 bases and V by 5 bases; bases with no gene match: 11. Per the germline V gene, CDR1 is MNHEY and CDR2 is SVGAGI. CDR3 DNA: TGTGCCAGCAGTAAAGGAGGCAGGGGGCTCAATGGCTACACCTTC. The encoded protein is CASSKGGRGLNGYTF.

V gene TRBV4-1 combines with J gene TRBJ1-2, with 7 bases lining up with TRBD1. Trimming took 5 bases from V and 5 from J; bases not matched to a gene: 11. Looked up from germline, CDR1 is MGHRA and CDR2 is YSYEKL. The CDR3 is made up of 15 amino acids. The CDR3 loop is CASSSPIRGEYGYTF. In DNA, the CDR3 is TGCGCCAGCAGCTCCCCGATCAGGGGGGAATATGGCTACACCTTC.

This chain joins TRBV5-1 and TRBJ1-3; 9 bases are a match to TRBD1. The CDR3 is made up of 17 amino acids. CDR1 is SGHRS, CDR2 YFSETQ, per germline. V shed 5 bases and J 1 base; nucleotides not matched to a gene: 10. CDR3 loop: CASRPEQGAYSGNTIYF. Written as DNA, the CDR3 is TGCGCCAGCAGGCCAGAACAGGGGGCGTATTCTGGAAACACCATATATTTT.